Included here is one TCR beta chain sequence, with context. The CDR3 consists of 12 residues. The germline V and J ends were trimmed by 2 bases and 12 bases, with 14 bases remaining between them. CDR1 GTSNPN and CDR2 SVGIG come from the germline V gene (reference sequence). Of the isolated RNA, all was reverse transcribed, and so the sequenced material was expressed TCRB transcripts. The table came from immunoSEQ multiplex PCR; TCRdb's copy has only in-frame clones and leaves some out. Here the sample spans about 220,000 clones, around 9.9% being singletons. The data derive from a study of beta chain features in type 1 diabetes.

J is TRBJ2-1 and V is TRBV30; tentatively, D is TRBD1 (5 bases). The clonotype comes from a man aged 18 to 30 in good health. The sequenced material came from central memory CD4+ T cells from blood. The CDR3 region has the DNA TGTGCCTGGAGTCCATCAGGGATCGGGCAGTTCTTC. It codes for CAWSPSGIGQFF.